This TCR beta chain was obtained from a study of blood T cell repertoires in COVID-19. Study-wide background: Both acute and convalescent COVID-19 samples were obtained from the United States, Italy and Spain.

As handled by the study authors: Reference gene primer amplification yielded estimated nucleated cell counts. The method was immunoSEQ multiplex PCR; TCRdb's version includes in-frame clones alone and lacks a portion of them. The V and J calls and clone size were taken over from that table, and D and trimming were inferred from the DNA. The sample gives over 45,000 clones, around 84% of which show up once; under 7.5% is in the top ten. This CDR3 region has 16 residues. Per germline, CDR1 MNHEY and CDR2 SMNVEV (reference sequence). V dropped 10 bases and J dropped 8; count of bases not matched to a gene: 17. Only one count was recorded for this clone.

The rearrangement joins TRBV27 to TRBJ2-2, with TRBD1 identical over 9 bases. This TCR was recovered from a man aged 55 to 70 with acute or convalescent COVID-19. The sample comprised peripheral blood. The CDR3 is CATTIMVGQGRGELFF. The CDR3 DNA reads TGTGCCACCACCATTATGGTTGGACAGGGGAGGGGGGAGCTGTTTTTT.